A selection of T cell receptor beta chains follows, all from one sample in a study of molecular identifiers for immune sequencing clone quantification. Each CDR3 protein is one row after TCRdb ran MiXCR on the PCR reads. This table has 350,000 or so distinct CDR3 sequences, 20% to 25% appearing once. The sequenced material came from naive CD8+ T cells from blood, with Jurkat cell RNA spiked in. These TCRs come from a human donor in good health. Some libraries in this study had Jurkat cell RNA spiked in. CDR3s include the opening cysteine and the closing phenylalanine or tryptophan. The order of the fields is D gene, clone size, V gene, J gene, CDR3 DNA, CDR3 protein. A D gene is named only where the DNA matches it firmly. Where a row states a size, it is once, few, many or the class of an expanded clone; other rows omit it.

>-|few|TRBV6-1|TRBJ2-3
TGTGCCAGCAGTGAGTCACCCGGGACCCAACCCCCAGATACGCAGTATTTT
CASSESPGTQPPDTQYF
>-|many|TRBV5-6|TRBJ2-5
TGTGCCAGCAGCCCGGACTACCAAGAGACCCAGTACTTC
CASSPDYQETQYF
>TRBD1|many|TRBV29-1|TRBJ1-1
TGCAGCGTCGAAGACAGGGGGCGGAGGAACACTGAAGCTTTCTTT
CSVEDRGRRNTEAFF
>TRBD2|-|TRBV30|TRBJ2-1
TGTGCCTGGAGTGTACTAGCGGGGTACAATGAGCAGTTCTTC
CAWSVLAGYNEQFF
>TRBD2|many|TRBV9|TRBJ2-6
TGTGCCAGCAGCGTAGGTGCTAGCGGGAGCGCTGGGGCCAACGTCCTGACTTTC
CASSVGASGSAGANVLTF
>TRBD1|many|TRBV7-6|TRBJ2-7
TGTGCCAGCAGCTTAGAGGACAGGGGGTTCTACGAGCAGTACTTC
CASSLEDRGFYEQYF
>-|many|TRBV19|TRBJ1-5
TGTGCCAGTAGTATAGGCACTAGCAATCAGCCCCAGCATTTT
CASSIGTSNQPQHF
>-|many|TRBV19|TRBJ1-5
TGTGCCAGTAGTATAGACCGGGGGGTAGGCCAGCCCCAGCATTTT
CASSIDRGVGQPQHF
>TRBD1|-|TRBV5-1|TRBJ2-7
TGCGTCAGCAGCTTGTCAGGGGGCTCCTACGAGCAGTACTTC
CVSSLSGGSYEQYF
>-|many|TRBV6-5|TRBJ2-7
TGTGCCAGCAGTTCGGAGGGGGGAGTCTACGAGCAGTACTTC
CASSSEGGVYEQYF
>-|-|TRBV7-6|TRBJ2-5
TGTGCCAGCAGCTTAGTTACGGGGGGCGGAGAAGAGACCCAGTACTTC
CASSLVTGGGEETQYF
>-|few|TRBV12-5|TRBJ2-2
TGTGCTAGTGGTTTGGTATTGGGGTCTAACGGGGAGCTGTTTTTT
CASGLVLGSNGELFF
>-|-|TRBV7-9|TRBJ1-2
TGTGCCAGCAGCGTCCGTCTGGGACGGTTCTATAGCTACACCTTC
CASSVRLGRFYSYTF
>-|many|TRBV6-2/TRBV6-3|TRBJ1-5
TGTGCCAGCAGTTACCCGCAGGACGTCGTTCAGCCCCAGCATTTT
CASSYPQDVVQPQHF
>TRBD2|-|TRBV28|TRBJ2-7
TGTGCCAGCAGTTTGACAGGCTCGCGACTAGCGGGTCGCCCGTGGGAGCAGTACTTC
CASSLTGSRLAGRPWEQYF
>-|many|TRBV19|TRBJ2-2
TGTGCCAGTATGTCCAGGCGGAACACCGGGGAGCTGTTTTTT
CASMSRRNTGELFF
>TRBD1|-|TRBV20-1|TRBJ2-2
TGCAGTGCTTTAGAACCTGACAGGGCTTTCACCGGGGAGCTGTTTTTT
CSALEPDRAFTGELFF
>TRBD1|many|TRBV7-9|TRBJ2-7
TGTGCCAGCAGCGGACAGGACTACGAGCAGTACTTC
CASSGQDYEQYF
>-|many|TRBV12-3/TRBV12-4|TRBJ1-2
TGTGCCAGCAGCTTTGCGACAGGCCATGGCTACACCTTC
CASSFATGHGYTF
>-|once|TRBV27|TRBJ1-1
TGTGCCAGCAGTCCACGGACCATTACGAACACTGAAGCTTTCTTT
CASSPRTITNTEAFF
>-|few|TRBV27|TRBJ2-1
TGTGCCAGCAGTTTTCAGGGCCTTGAGCAGTTCTTC
CASSFQGLEQFF
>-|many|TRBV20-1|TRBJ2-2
TGCAGTGCTAGAGATCGCGGACGGGAGAACACCGGGGAGCTGTTTTTT
CSARDRGRENTGELFF
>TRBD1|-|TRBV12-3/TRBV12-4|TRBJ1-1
TGTGCCAGCAGTGGACAGGGGAAAAAGAACACTGAAGCTTTCTTT
CASSGQGKKNTEAFF
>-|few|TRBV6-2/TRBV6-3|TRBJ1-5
TGTGCCAGCAGCGTCTGGGGAGATCAGCCCCAGCATTTT
CASSVWGDQPQHF
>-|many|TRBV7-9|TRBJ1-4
TGTGCCAGCAGCTTACGTAATGAAAAACTGTTTTTT
CASSLRNEKLFF
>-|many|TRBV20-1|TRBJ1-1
TGCAGTGCTAGAGATCCAAGGACAGAAAACACTGAAGCTTTCTTT
CSARDPRTENTEAFF
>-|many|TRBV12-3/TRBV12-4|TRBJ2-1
TGTGCCAGCAGTTTTAACAACCCTGAGCAGTTCTTC
CASSFNNPEQFF
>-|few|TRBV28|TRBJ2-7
TGTGCCAGCAACCGAGGCCCGCCTTTATTCTACGAGCAGTACTTC
CASNRGPPLFYEQYF
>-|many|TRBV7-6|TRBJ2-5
TGTGCCAGCAGCCAAATTATGGGCCTCCCGTACTTC
CASSQIMGLPYF
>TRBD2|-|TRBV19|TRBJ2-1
TGTGCCAGTTCCCTAGCGGGCCCGGCAAATGAGCAGTTCTTC
CASSLAGPANEQFF
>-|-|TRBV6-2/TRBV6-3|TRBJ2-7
TGTGCCAGCAGCTTCCGGGGGCTAGCGGACTCCTACGAGCAGTACTTC
CASSFRGLADSYEQYF
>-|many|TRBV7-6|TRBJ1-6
TGTGCCAGCAGCTTAGGCGCAGGGGAGCGGTCACCCCTCCACTTT
CASSLGAGERSPLHF
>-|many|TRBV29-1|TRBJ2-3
TGCTGGGCCAGTAACACAGATACGCAGTATTTT
CWASNTDTQYF
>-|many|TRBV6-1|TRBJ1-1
TGTGCCAGCAGTGAACTCGCAGGGGCCTTGAACACTGAAGCTTTCTTT
CASSELAGALNTEAFF
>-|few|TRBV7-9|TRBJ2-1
TGTGCCAGCAGCGTAAAGCTCGGGGAGCACAATGAGCAGTTCTTC
CASSVKLGEHNEQFF
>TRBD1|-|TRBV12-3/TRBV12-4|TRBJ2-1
TGTGCCAGCAGAGACCGGACAGGCCCTTACAGTGAGCAGTTCTTC
CASRDRTGPYSEQFF
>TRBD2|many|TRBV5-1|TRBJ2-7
TGCGCCAGCAGCTACGGACTAGCGGAGGCCTACGAGCAGTACTTC
CASSYGLAEAYEQYF
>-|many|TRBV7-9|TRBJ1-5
TGTGCCAGCAGCCACTCCTTTAGTAGCAATCAGCCCCAGCATTTT
CASSHSFSSNQPQHF
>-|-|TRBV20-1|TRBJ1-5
TGCAGTGCTAGAGATCGGGACCTTCCGGTCTACAATCAGCCCCAGCATTTT
CSARDRDLPVYNQPQHF
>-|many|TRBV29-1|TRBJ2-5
-
CSVGPGTKDF
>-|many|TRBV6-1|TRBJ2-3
TGTGCCAGCAGTGAAGCACCTAGACTCACAGATACGCAGTATTTT
CASSEAPRLTDTQYF
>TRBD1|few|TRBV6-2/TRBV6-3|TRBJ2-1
TGTGCCAGCAGAACCGACAGGGGGCGTAGAAATGAGCAGTTCTTC
CASRTDRGRRNEQFF
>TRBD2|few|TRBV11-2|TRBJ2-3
TGTGCCAGCAGCTCCACTAGCGGGAGTGGCACAGATACGCAGTATTTT
CASSSTSGSGTDTQYF
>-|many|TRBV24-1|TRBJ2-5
TGTGCCACCAGTGAGTCTAGCGACCAAGAGACCCAGTACTTC
CATSESSDQETQYF
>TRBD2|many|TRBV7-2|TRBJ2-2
TGTGCCAGCAGCCTAGAGCGGGAGCCCGGGGAGCTGTTTTTT
CASSLEREPGELFF
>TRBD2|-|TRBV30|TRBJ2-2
TGTGCCTGGGCAGCGGGGGGTCCCGCCGGGAAGCTGTTTTTT
CAWAAGGPAGKLFF
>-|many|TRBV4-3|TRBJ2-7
TGCGCCAGCAGCCAAGGGGCAGGGTCCGGCCTCGAGCAGTACTTC
CASSQGAGSGLEQYF
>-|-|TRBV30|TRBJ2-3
TGTGCCTGGAGTGGCGGGATCGGTAGCACAGATACGCAGTATTTT
CAWSGGIGSTDTQYF
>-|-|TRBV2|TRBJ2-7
TGTGCCAGCAGTGAAGCTCGGGAAGCCTACGAGCAGTACTTC
CASSEAREAYEQYF
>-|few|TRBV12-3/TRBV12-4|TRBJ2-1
TGTGCCAGCACCCCTGCCTGGAATGAGCAGTTCTTC
CASTPAWNEQFF
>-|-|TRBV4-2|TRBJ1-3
TGTGCCAGCAGCCAGACAGGCATTGATGGAAACACCATATATTTT
CASSQTGIDGNTIYF
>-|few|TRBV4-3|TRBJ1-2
TGCGCCAGCAGCCAAACCGGGACCGTGAGTAACTATGGCTACACCTTC
CASSQTGTVSNYGYTF
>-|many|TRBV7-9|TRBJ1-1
TGTGCCAGCAGCTTAGGTCCGGCCAGCATGAACACTGAAGCTTTCTTT
CASSLGPASMNTEAFF
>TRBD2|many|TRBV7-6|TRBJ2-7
TGTGCCAGCAGCTTAGGCATAGCGGGAAGCTCCTACGAGCAGTACTTC
CASSLGIAGSSYEQYF
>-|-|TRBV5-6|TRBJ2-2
TGTGCCAGCAGCGAGGGGGCGAACACCGGGGAGCTGTTTTTT
CASSEGANTGELFF